Listed below are T cell receptor beta chains from one sample, sequenced in a study of Ad26.COV2.S vaccination and SARS-CoV-2 variants. Profiled with immunoSEQ multiplex PCR; TCRdb holds only in-frame clones, not every one. Altogether just over 350,000 clones are present, just over 90% being singletons, with the ten largest covering 3% to 5%. The sequencing here drew on peripheral blood, taken after recovery from COVID-19. The source is a human donor who had recovered from COVID-19. Each CDR3 is given with its conserved first and last residue. A D gene is named only where the DNA matches it firmly. Some rows have no size entry. The others give once, few or many, or a class for an expanded clone.

j_gene | v_gene | d_gene | abundance | CDR3aa | CDR3nt
TRBJ1-2 | TRBV29-1 | TRBD1 | - | CSVPDRENYGYTF | TGCAGCGTTCCGGACAGGGAGAACTATGGCTACACCTTC
TRBJ2-3 | TRBV18 | - | once | CASSPTPRGGTDTQYF | TGTGCCAGCTCACCGACCCCCCGTGGAGGCACAGATACGCAGTATTTT
TRBJ1-1 | TRBV2 | - | - | CASRGQGGLFLMANTEAFF | TGTGCCAGCAGGGGGCAGGGTGGACTGTTTCTGATGGCTAACACTGAAGCTTTCTTT
TRBJ1-1 | TRBV6-5 | TRBD1 | - | CASSSGQGPNTEAFF | TGTGCCAGCAGTTCGGGACAGGGCCCGAACACTGAAGCTTTCTTT
TRBJ2-1 | TRBV2 | - | - | CASRGDSRVNEQFF | TGTGCCAGCAGGGGGGACTCAAGGGTCAATGAGCAGTTCTTC
TRBJ1-2 | TRBV13 | TRBD1 | - | CASSLARGQGHYGYTF | TGTGCCAGCAGCTTAGCGAGGGGACAGGGGCACTATGGCTACACCTTC
TRBJ1-3 | TRBV7-9 | - | - | CASSFGRGGNTIYF | TGTGCCAGCAGCTTTGGCAGGGGTGGAAACACCATATATTTT
TRBJ2-3 | TRBV2 | - | once | CASKGPADTQYF | TGTGCCAGCAAGGGGCCCGCAGATACGCAGTATTTT
TRBJ2-5 | TRBV7-9 | - | - | CASRNYIAGTGETQYF | TGTGCCAGCAGAAACTATATCGCGGGAACAGGAGAGACCCAGTACTTC
TRBJ1-2 | TRBV29-1 | - | - | CSALDRNGYTF | TGCAGCGCACTGGACAGAAATGGCTACACCTTC
TRBJ2-4 | TRBV19 | - | - | CATTPETGPLAKNIQYF | TGTGCCACCACCCCTGAGACAGGTCCCCTAGCCAAAAACATTCAGTACTTC
TRBJ1-4 | TRBV7-9 | - | few | CASSFRGVDEKLFF | TGTGCCAGCAGCTTCAGAGGGGTGGATGAAAAACTGTTTTTT
TRBJ2-7 | TRBV4-1 | TRBD1 | few | CASSHSWDRGTVGPNYEQYF | TGCGCCAGCAGCCATAGTTGGGACAGGGGTACCGTCGGGCCAAACTACGAGCAGTACTTC
TRBJ2-1 | TRBV7-2 | TRBD2 | - | CASSLVGLAGGYNEQFF | TGTGCCAGCAGCTTAGTGGGACTAGCGGGGGGGTACAATGAGCAGTTCTTC
TRBJ1-5 | TRBV6-5 | - | - | CASRETGNQPQHF | TGTGCCAGCAGGGAGACAGGAAATCAGCCCCAGCATTTT
TRBJ1-3 | TRBV6-6 | - | - | CASSATVESTIYF | TGTGCCAGCAGTGCGACAGTAGAGTCCACCATATATTTT
TRBJ2-7 | TRBV9 | - | - | CASSPSGSYEQYF | TGTGCCAGCAGCCCCAGCGGATCCTACGAGCAGTACTTC
TRBJ1-2 | TRBV25-1 | - | - | CASSALTGNGGYTF | TGTGCCAGCAGTGCACTAACAGGGAACGGTGGCTACACCTTC
TRBJ1-1 | TRBV12-3/TRBV12-4 | TRBD1 | - | CASSLSGQEAFF | TGTGCCAGCAGTTTATCGGGACAGGAAGCTTTCTTT
TRBJ2-3 | TRBV9 | - | - | CASGAAPDTQYF | TGTGCCAGCGGGGCAGCCCCGGATACGCAGTATTTT
TRBJ2-1 | TRBV2 | TRBD2 | - | CASSEVAGALYNEQFF | TGTGCCAGCAGTGAAGTAGCGGGGGCCCTCTACAATGAGCAGTTCTTC
TRBJ1-6 | TRBV10-2 | - | - | CASRVDRSSYNSPLHF | TGCGCCAGCAGAGTAGACAGGAGCTCCTATAATTCACCCCTCCACTTT
TRBJ1-4 | TRBV19 | TRBD1 | - | CASRGERQGAFTEKLFF | TGTGCCAGTAGAGGAGAGAGACAGGGGGCGTTTACTGAAAAACTGTTTTTT
TRBJ1-5 | TRBV28 | - | - | CASRVMGVSNQPQHF | TGTGCCAGCAGGGTAATGGGGGTGAGCAATCAGCCCCAGCATTTT
TRBJ1-5 | TRBV19 | TRBD1 | - | CASSKGQGGNQPQHF | TGTGCCAGTAGCAAGGGACAGGGGGGCAATCAGCCCCAGCATTTT
TRBJ1-2 | TRBV6-2/TRBV6-3 | - | few | CASSYDGVPPGYTF | TGTGCCAGCAGTTACGACGGCGTCCCTCCCGGCTACACCTTC
TRBJ1-2 | TRBV10-2 | TRBD1 | - | CASSESTGRNYGYTF | TGCGCCAGCAGTGAGTCGACAGGGAGGAACTATGGCTACACCTTC
TRBJ2-3 | TRBV9 | - | - | CASSVSPRLGTQYF | TGTGCCAGCAGCGTAAGCCCAAGACTAGGGACGCAGTATTTT
TRBJ2-3 | TRBV9 | - | - | CASSVYGGSTDTQYF | TGTGCCAGCAGCGTCTACGGAGGGAGCACAGATACGCAGTATTTT
TRBJ2-1 | TRBV7-2 | TRBD2 | - | CASSSGAGGPRHNEQFF | TGTGCCAGCAGCTCTGGGGCGGGGGGGCCTAGGCACAATGAGCAGTTCTTC
TRBJ1-2 | TRBV5-1 | - | - | CASAPLASTGNYGYTF | TGCGCCAGCGCCCCTTTGGCTTCCACAGGGAACTATGGCTACACCTTC
TRBJ2-3 | TRBV4-1 | TRBD2 | - | CASSQERLAGYTDTQYF | TGCGCCAGCAGCCAAGAGCGCCTAGCGGGGTACACAGATACGCAGTATTTT
TRBJ1-5 | TRBV6-2/TRBV6-3 | - | once | CASSYRRSVNQPQHF | TGTGCCAGCAGTTACAGACGTTCGGTCAATCAGCCCCAGCATTTT
TRBJ2-2 | TRBV29-1 | - | - | CSVGHGNTGELFF | TGCAGCGTTGGTCACGGCAACACCGGGGAGCTGTTTTTT
TRBJ1-5 | TRBV7-8 | TRBD1 | - | CASTRTGVNQPQHF | TGTGCCAGCACCCGGACAGGGGTCAATCAGCCCCAGCATTTT
TRBJ1-1 | TRBV10-2 | - | - | CASSGEVGVTTEAFF | TGCGCCAGCAGTGGGGAGGTTGGGGTCACGACTGAAGCTTTCTTT
TRBJ2-7 | TRBV5-1 | - | - | CASSFRQGGYDEQYF | TGCGCCAGCAGCTTCAGACAGGGAGGCTATGACGAGCAGTACTTC
TRBJ1-2 | TRBV23-1 | TRBD1 | - | CAREASDREVGSGTGYTF | TGCGCCAGGGAGGCCTCGGACAGGGAGGTTGGGTCCGGGACCGGCTACACCTTC
TRBJ1-5 | TRBV6-1 | - | - | CASSEAGGGNQPQHF | TGTGCCAGCAGTGAAGCTGGAGGGGGCAATCAGCCCCAGCATTTT
TRBJ2-7 | TRBV14 | - | - | CASSPTPQYEQYF | TGTGCCAGCAGCCCAACACCGCAGTACGAGCAGTACTTC
TRBJ2-3 | TRBV4-1 | - | - | CASSQVNRVTDTQYF | TGCGCCAGCAGCCAGGTGAACAGGGTTACAGATACGCAGTATTTT
TRBJ1-4 | TRBV2 | - | - | CASSEGGVWEKLFF | TGTGCCAGCAGTGAAGGGGGGGTATGGGAAAAACTGTTTTTT
TRBJ1-2 | TRBV12-3/TRBV12-4 | - | few | CASSPRTSGYTF | TGTGCCAGCAGCCCCAGGACCTCCGGCTACACCTTC
TRBJ2-2 | TRBV15 | - | - | CATSRDPGGRTGELFF | TGTGCCACCAGCAGAGATCCGGGGGGCCGTACCGGGGAGCTGTTTTTT
TRBJ2-7 | TRBV6-5 | - | - | CASSYQGPRSYEQYF | TGTGCCAGCAGTTACCAGGGCCCCCGATCCTACGAGCAGTACTTC
TRBJ1-2 | TRBV2 | TRBD1 | - | CASNGQGANYGYTF | TGTGCCAGCAATGGGCAGGGGGCTAACTATGGCTACACCTTC
TRBJ2-1 | TRBV9 | - | - | CASSVAGAQGNEQFF | TGTGCCAGCAGCGTAGCGGGGGCCCAGGGGAATGAGCAGTTCTTC
TRBJ1-5 | TRBV7-6 | - | - | CASSLDWQLEWDQPQHF | TGTGCCAGCAGCTTAGATTGGCAGCTTGAGTGGGATCAGCCCCAGCATTTT
TRBJ2-7 | TRBV13 | TRBD2 | - | CASRSSLLRGGSYEQYF | TGTGCCAGCAGGTCCTCCCTACTACGGGGGGGCTCCTACGAGCAGTACTTC
TRBJ1-2 | TRBV21-1 | - | - | CASRYTEREGYTF | TGTGCCAGCAGATACACGGAGAGGGAGGGCTACACCTTC
TRBJ1-4 | TRBV3-1/TRBV3-2 | TRBD1 | - | CASSLATGVGEKLFF | TGTGCCAGCAGCCTTGCGACAGGGGTAGGTGAAAAACTGTTTTTT
TRBJ2-1 | TRBV27 | TRBD1 | - | CASGSRQGSFF | TGTGCCAGCGGTTCTCGACAGGGATCGTTCTTC